This T cell receptor beta chain was identified during a study of blood T cell repertoires in COVID-19. Study context: The study drew acute and convalescent COVID-19 samples from the United States, Italy and Spain.

Authors' processing steps: Estimation of nucleated cell counts was performed using reference gene primer amplification. Generated by immunoSEQ multiplex PCR, the TCRdb table keeps only in-frame clones and is missing some. The V and J calls and clone size were taken over from that table, and D and trimming were inferred from the DNA. Among about 100,000 clones listed, 70% to 80% were seen once. The germline V and J ends were trimmed by 8 bases and 8 bases, with 15 bases remaining between them. The CDR3 is made up of 12 amino acids. This clonotype was sampled from a man between 65 and 80 years old with active or convalescent COVID-19. The V gene is TRBV12-3 or TRBV12-4, the J gene TRBJ1-2; D may be TRBD1 (5 bases). Sequenced sample: peripheral blood. CDR3 residues: CASGGVWGGYTF. CDR3 DNA sequence: TGTGCCAGCGGAGGGGTTTGGGGCGGCTACACCTTC.